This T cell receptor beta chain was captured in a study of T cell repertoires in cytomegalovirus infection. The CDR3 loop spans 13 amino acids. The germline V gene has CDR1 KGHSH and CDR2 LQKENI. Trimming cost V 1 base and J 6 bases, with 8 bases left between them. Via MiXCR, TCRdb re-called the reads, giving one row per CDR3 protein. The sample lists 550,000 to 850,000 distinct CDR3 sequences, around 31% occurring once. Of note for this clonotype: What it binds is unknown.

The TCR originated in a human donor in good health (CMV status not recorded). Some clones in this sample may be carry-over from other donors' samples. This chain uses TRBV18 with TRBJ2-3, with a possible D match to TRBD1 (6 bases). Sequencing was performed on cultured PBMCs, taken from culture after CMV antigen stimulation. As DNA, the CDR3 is TGTGCCAGCTCACCACTTAGGGGGGATACGCAGTATTTT. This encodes CASSPLRGDTQYF. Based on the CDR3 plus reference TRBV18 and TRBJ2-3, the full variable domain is NAGVMQNPRHLVRRRGQEARLRCSPMKGHSHVYWYRQLPEEGLKFMVYLQKENIIDESGMPKERFSAEFPKEGPSILRIQQVVRGDSAAYFCASSPLRGDTQYFGPGTRLTVL.